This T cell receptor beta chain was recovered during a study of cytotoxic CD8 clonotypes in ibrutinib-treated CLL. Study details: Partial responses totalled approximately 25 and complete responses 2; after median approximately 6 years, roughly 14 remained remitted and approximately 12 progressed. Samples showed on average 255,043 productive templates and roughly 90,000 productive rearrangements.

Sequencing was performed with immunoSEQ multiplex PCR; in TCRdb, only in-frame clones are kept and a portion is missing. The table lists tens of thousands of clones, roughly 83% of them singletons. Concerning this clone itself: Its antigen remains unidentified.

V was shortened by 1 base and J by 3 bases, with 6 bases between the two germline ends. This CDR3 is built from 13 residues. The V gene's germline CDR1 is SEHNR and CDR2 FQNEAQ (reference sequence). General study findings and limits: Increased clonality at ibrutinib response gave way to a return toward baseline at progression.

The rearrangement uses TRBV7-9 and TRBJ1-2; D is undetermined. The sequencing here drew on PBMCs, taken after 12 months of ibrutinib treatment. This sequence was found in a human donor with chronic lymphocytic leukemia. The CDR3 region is CASSLGWDYGYTF. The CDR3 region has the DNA TGTGCCAGCAGCTTAGGATGGGACTATGGCTACACCTTC.